This is a list of T cell receptor beta chains from one sample in a study of CD8 T cells in ankylosing spondylitis. TCRdb re-analysed the 5' RACE reads in MiXCR, keeping a single row per CDR3 protein. The sample has under 850,000 distinct CDR3 sequences; 15% to 20% are singletons. Sequenced sample: blood, either unsorted or a sorted T cell fraction (not recorded which). The receptors derive from a male donor with ankylosing spondylitis. CDR3s include the opening cysteine and the closing phenylalanine or tryptophan. The D gene is left open where the match is weak. Not every row has a clone size; where given, it reads once, few, many or a size class.

TRBV5-1,.,TRBJ1-2,.,TGCGCCAGCAGCTCGGAGTTGGACTATGGCTACACCTTC,CASSSELDYGYTF
TRBV7-2,.,TRBJ1-2,.,TGTGCCAGCAGCTTAGCCGGGACCTATGGCTACACCTTC,CASSLAGTYGYTF
TRBV29-1,.,TRBJ2-5,few,TGCAGCGTTGGAGGGGGAGAGACCCAGTACTTC,CSVGGGETQYF
TRBV2,TRBD2,TRBJ2-2,.,TGTGCCAGCAGTCAGGAGACTAGCAACACCGGGGAGCTGTTTTTT,CASSQETSNTGELFF
TRBV2,TRBD1,TRBJ1-5,.,TGTGCCAGCAGGGGCGGGACAGGGGGACTCAATCAGCCCCAGCATTTT,CASRGGTGGLNQPQHF
TRBV6-1,TRBD1,TRBJ1-6,few,TGTGCCAGCAGTCAGGGGGCCGGTAGTTCACCCCTCCACTTT,CASSQGAGSSPLHF
TRBV6-1,.,TRBJ1-6,.,TGTACCAGCAGTAAGGACAGCAGCTCCTATAATTCACCCCTCCACTTT,CTSSKDSSSYNSPLHF
TRBV5-6,TRBD2,TRBJ2-3,.,TGTGCCAGCAGCTGGGAAGCGGGAGGGACGCCAGATACGCAGTATTTT,CASSWEAGGTPDTQYF
TRBV30,TRBD1,TRBJ1-2,few,TGTGCCGGAAAGGGAACAGGGGCGGGAGGCTACACCTTC,CAGKGTGAGGYTF
TRBV4-2,TRBD2,TRBJ2-1,.,TGTGCCAGCAGCCAGTGGACTAGCGGGAGCTACAATGAGCAGTTCTTC,CASSQWTSGSYNEQFF
TRBV7-9,.,TRBJ1-4,.,TGTGCCAGCAGCCTAATACCGGACCCTAATGAAAAACTGTTTTTT,CASSLIPDPNEKLFF
TRBV5-1,TRBD2,TRBJ2-1,few,TGCGCCAGCAGCTTGGCCCCTAGCGGGAGTTGGGGTGAGCAGTTCTTC,CASSLAPSGSWGEQFF
TRBV12-3/TRBV12-4,TRBD1,TRBJ2-3,few,TGTGCCAGCAGTTTAGTGACAGGGGCCGGACCCACAGATACGCAGTATTTT,CASSLVTGAGPTDTQYF
TRBV3-1,.,TRBJ2-7,few,TGTGCCAGCAGCCAAGATAGGACGGTTTACGAGCAGTACTTC,CASSQDRTVYEQYF
TRBV11-1,.,TRBJ2-1,.,TGTGCCAGCAGCAGCAGACTAGGAAGGGCGGGAAATGAGCAGTTCTTC,CASSSRLGRAGNEQFF
TRBV7-9,.,TRBJ2-7,many,TGTGCCAGCAGCTGGACCTCCGGGGGATCCTACGAGCAGTACTTC,CASSWTSGGSYEQYF
TRBV7-9,.,TRBJ2-7,.,TGTGCCAGCAGCCCTCGGACAACCTCGTTCGAGCAGTACTTC,CASSPRTTSFEQYF
TRBV5-1,TRBD1,TRBJ2-5,few,TGCGCCAGCAGCTTGGAAGGGGGGACAGGACTGGCTGCCCAGTACTTC,CASSLEGGTGLAAQYF
TRBV28,.,TRBJ2-2,.,TGTGCCAGCATAGGGTTTTCTTACGACGGGGAGCTGTTTTTT,CASIGFSYDGELFF
TRBV6-5,.,TRBJ1-1,.,TGTGCCAGCAGTTACTCAGACACGAACACTGAAGCTTTCTTT,CASSYSDTNTEAFF